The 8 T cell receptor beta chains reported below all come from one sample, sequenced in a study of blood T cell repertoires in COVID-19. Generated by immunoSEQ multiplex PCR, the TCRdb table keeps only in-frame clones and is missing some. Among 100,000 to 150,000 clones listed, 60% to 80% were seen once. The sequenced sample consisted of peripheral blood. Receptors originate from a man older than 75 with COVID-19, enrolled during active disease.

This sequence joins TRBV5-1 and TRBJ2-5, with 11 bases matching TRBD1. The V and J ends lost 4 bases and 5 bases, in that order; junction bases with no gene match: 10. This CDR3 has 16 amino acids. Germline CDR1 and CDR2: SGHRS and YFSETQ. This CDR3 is CASSKGQGVFGETQYF. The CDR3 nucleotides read TGCGCCAGCAGCAAGGGACAGGGGGTCTTCGGGGAGACCCAGTACTTC. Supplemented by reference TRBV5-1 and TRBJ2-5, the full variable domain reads KAGVTQTPRYLIKTRGQQVTLSCSPISGHRSVSWYQQTPGQGLQFLFEYFSETQRNKGNFPGRFSGRQFSNSRSEMNVSTLELGDSALYLCASSKGQGVFGETQYFGPGTRLLVL.

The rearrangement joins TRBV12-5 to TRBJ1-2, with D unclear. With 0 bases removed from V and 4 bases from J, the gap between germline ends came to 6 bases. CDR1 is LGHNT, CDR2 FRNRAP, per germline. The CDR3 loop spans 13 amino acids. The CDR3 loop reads CASGLVFRYGYTF. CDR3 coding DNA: TGTGCTAGTGGTTTGGTATTTCGCTATGGCTACACCTTC.

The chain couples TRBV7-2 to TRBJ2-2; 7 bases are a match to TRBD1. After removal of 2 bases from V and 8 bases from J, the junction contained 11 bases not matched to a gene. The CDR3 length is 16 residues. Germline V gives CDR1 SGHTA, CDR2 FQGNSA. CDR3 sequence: CASSLMRQGSSGELFF. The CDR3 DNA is TGTGCCAGCAGCTTAATGAGACAGGGTTCATCGGGGGAGCTGTTTTTT.

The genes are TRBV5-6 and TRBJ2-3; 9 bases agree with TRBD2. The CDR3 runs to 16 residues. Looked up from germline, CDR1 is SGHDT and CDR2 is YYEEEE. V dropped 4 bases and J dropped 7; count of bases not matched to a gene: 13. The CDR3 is CASSRLTSGEGNTQYF. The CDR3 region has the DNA TGTGCCAGCAGCCGCCTGACTAGCGGAGAGGGGAATACGCAGTATTTT.

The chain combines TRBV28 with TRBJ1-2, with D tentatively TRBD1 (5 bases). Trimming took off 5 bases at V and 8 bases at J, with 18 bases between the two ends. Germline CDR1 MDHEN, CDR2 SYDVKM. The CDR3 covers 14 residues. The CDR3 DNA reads TGTGCCAGCAGTCCACATCAGGGAACGAACGGCTACACCTTC. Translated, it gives CASSPHQGTNGYTF.

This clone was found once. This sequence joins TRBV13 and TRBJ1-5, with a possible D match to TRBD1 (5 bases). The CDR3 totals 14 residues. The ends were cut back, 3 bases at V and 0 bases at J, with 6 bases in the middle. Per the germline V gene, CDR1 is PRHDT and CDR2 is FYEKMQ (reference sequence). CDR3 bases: TGTGCCAGCAGCTTCGGGGGTAGCAATCAGCCCCAGCATTTT. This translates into CASSFGGSNQPQHF.

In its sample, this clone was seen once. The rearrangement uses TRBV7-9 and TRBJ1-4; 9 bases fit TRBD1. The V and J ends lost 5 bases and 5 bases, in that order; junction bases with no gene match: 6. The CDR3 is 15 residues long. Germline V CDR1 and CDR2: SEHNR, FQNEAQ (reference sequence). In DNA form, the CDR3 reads TGTGCCAGCAGCCCGCCGGGACAGGGAAATGAAAAACTGTTTTTT. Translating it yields CASSPPGQGNEKLFF.

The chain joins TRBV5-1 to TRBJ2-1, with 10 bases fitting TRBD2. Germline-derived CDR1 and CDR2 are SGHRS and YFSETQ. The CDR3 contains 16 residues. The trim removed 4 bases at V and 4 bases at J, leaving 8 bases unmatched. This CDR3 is CASSRMGTSEYNEQFF. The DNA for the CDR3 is TGCGCCAGCAGCCGGATGGGGACTAGCGAGTACAATGAGCAGTTCTTC.